The source of this T cell receptor beta chain is a study of T-cell reconstitution after alpha-beta-depleted transplantation in children. Study conclusions and caveats: Most T-cell counts and diversity one year after the transplant came from T cells that were newly produced.

This clonotype has just a few counts. Its antigen is still unknown. J lost 6 bases, V lost 8 bases, and 4 bases had no gene match. Germline lookup yields CDR1 ENHRY and CDR2 SYGVKD. The CDR3 is 12 residues long. Unique molecular identifiers were used to barcode this TCRbeta library. Via MiXCR, TCRdb re-called the PCR reads, giving one row per CDR3 protein. The sample consists of around 450,000 distinct CDR3 sequences, about 16% of them appearing once. This sequence joins TRBV10-3 and TRBJ1-3, with 7 positions matching TRBD1. Material: PBMCs, mostly from graft donor cells, obtained 360 days after TCRalphabeta/CD19-depleted stem cell transplant. The source is a boy younger than two who had a stem cell transplant for Wiskott-Aldrich syndrome, so the T cells may come from the graft donor. The DNA for the CDR3 is TGTGCCATCGCAGGGGGTGCAAACACCATATATTTT. Protein product: CAIAGGANTIYF.